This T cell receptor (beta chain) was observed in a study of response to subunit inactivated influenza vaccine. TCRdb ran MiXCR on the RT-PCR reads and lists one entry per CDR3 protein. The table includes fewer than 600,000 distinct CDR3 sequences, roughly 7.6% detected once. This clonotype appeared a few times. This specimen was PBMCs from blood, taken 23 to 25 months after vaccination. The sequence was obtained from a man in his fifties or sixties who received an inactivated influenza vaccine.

DNA of the CDR3: TGTGCCAGCAGCCTCCACAGGGAGAACTATGGCTACACCTTC. This encodes CASSLHRENYGYTF. V and J are TRBV7-2 and TRBJ1-2; D is perhaps TRBD1 (6 bases). Looked up from germline, CDR1 is SGHTA and CDR2 is FQGNSA. V gave up 5 bases and J gave up 2 bases, with 12 bases separating them. This CDR3 is built from 14 residues.